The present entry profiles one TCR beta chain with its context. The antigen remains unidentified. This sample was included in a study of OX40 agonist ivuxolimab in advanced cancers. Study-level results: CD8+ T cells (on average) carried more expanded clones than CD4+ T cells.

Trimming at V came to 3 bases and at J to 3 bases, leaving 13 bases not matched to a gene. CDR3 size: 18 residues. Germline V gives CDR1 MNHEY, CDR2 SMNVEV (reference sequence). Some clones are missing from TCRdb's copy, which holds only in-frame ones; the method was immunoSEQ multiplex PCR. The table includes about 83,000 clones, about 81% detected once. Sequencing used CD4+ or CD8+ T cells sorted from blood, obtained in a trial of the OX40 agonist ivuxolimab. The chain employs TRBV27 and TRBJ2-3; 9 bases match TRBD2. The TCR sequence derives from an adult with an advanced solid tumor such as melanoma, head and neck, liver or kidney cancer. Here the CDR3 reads CASSFNPSGGIVTDTQYF. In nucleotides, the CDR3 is TGTGCCAGCAGTTTCAATCCGAGCGGGGGGATCGTAACAGATACGCAGTATTTT.